Detailed here is one TCR beta chain. Other DNA sequences in this specimen translate into the identical CDR3. This sample is drawn from a study of T cell changes during pregnancy in multiple sclerosis. Per germline, CDR1 SNHLY and CDR2 FYNNEI. This CDR3 is 12 amino acids long. J lost 4 bases, V lost 8 bases, and 3 bases had no gene match. TCRdb's table, derived via immunoSEQ multiplex PCR, lists solely in-frame clones and lacks some. The sample yields about 100,000 clones, approximately 93% seen once. The chain joins TRBV2 to TRBJ2-7, with 9 bases aligning to TRBD1. The source of this sequence is a female donor with multiple sclerosis, enrolled in a pregnancy study. The specimen comprised peripheral blood, sampled after pregnancy. CDR3 residues: CASSGQGYEQYF. CDR3 bases: TGTGCCAGCTCGGGACAGGGATACGAGCAGTACTTC.